Following are 11 T cell receptor beta chains from one sample sequenced in a study of shared clonotypes between healthy human individuals. Assay: immunoSEQ multiplex PCR; the TCRdb copy retains only in-frame clones and omits some. Of roughly 700,000 clones in the sample, 74% were seen once. Specimen: memory CD4+ T cells sorted from blood. Stated subset: CD45RA-negative fraction. These receptor sequences come from a woman aged 25 to 39 in good health.

The chain has TRBV30 and TRBJ2-1, with D unresolved. This CDR3 comprises 14 residues. In germline, CDR1 is GTSNPN, CDR2 SVGIG (reference sequence). V was pared by 5 bases and J by 0 bases, with 11 bases between. The CDR3 loop reads CAWGKGGSYNEQFF. The CDR3 nucleotides are TGTGCCTGGGGTAAGGGCGGCTCCTACAATGAGCAGTTCTTC.

This clone has only one observation. The rearrangement joins TRBV6-1 to TRBJ1-2; no reliable D call. Trimming stripped 0 bases from V and 0 bases from J, with 5 bases between. CDR1 and CDR2 from the germline V gene are MNHNS and SASEGT. This CDR3 has 14 amino acids. This chain's CDR3 is CASSEAEANYGYTF. Here the CDR3 DNA reads TGTGCCAGCAGTGAAGCAGAAGCTAACTATGGCTACACCTTC.

The rearrangement uses TRBV27 and TRBJ1-5; 8 bases are shared with TRBD1. The CDR3 runs to 14 residues. V gave up 6 bases and J gave up 6 bases; unmatched junction bases: 7. Germline lookup yields CDR1 MNHEY and CDR2 SMNVEV (reference sequence). CDR3 DNA sequence: TGTGCCAGCAGGTCCGGACAGGGAGGTCAGCCCCAGCATTTT. This sequence encodes CASRSGQGGQPQHF.

V gene TRBV2 combines with J gene TRBJ2-7; no definite D call. This CDR3 region has 14 residues. Germline CDR1 and CDR2: SNHLY and FYNNEI. Trimming shortened V by 1 base and J by 6 bases, and 13 bases separated the two germline ends. The CDR3 DNA reads as TGTGCCAGCAGTGAAGGGGCGAATCTATCCGAGCAGTACTTC. Amino acid sequence: CASSEGANLSEQYF.

The gene calls are TRBV28 and TRBJ2-7, with D unclear. From germline, CDR1 is MDHEN and CDR2 SYDVKM. The ends were cut back, 3 bases at V and 2 bases at J, with 11 bases in the middle. CDR3 size: 14 residues. CDR3 loop: CASSFGRVAYEQYF. The DNA for the CDR3 is TGTGCCAGCAGTTTCGGGCGAGTAGCCTACGAGCAGTACTTC.

The gene calls are TRBV5-1 and TRBJ2-7; tentatively, D is TRBD2 (6 bases). V lost 4 bases to trimming and J lost 7 bases, with 21 bases between them. The germline V gene has CDR1 SGHRS and CDR2 YFSETQ. This CDR3 has 15 residues. The CDR3 reads CASSGSGLALLEQYF. The CDR3 coding sequence is TGCGCCAGCAGCGGGAGCGGGCTAGCGTTACTGGAGCAGTACTTC.

A few counts support this clone. V gene TRBV10-1 combines with J gene TRBJ1-1; a weak D match, TRBD1 (6 bases). The CDR3 is made up of 13 amino acids. CDR1 and CDR2 from the germline V gene are WNHNN and SYGVQD (reference sequence). Trimming stripped 10 bases from V and 8 bases from J, with 20 bases between. The CDR3 DNA is TGCGCCACCACAAAGAACAGGGACGGCGAAGCTTTCTTT. Protein sequence: CATTKNRDGEAFF.

V and J are TRBV7-9 and TRBJ2-5; D call uncertain. Germline assignment: CDR1 SEHNR and CDR2 FQNEAQ (reference sequence). V was pared by 5 bases and J by 1 base, with 5 bases between. The CDR3 loop spans 12 amino acids. CDR3 residues: CASSARQETQYF. The CDR3 DNA sequence: TGTGCCAGCAGCGCCCGCCAAGAGACCCAGTACTTC.

V gene TRBV14 combines with J gene TRBJ2-5; 7 nucleotides align to TRBD1. The CDR3 runs 13 residues. V shed 4 bases, J shed 4 bases, and the junction held 3 bases outside the gene matches. Germline-derived CDR1 and CDR2 are SGHDN and FVKESK. In DNA form, the CDR3 reads TGTGCCAGCAGCCCTCCAGGGGGAGAGACCCAGTACTTC. This sequence encodes CASSPPGGETQYF. The variable domain in full, completed from reference TRBV14 and TRBJ2-5, reads EAGVTQFPSHSVIEKGQTVTLRCDPISGHDNLYWYRRVMGKEIKFLLHFVKESKQDESGMPNNRFLAERTGGTYSTLKVQPAELEDSGVYFCASSPPGGETQYFGPGTRLLVL.

J is TRBJ2-7 and V is TRBV28, with a possible D match to TRBD1 (6 bases). Trimming stripped 7 bases from V and 3 bases from J, with 13 bases between. Germline V gene lookup returns CDR1 MDHEN and CDR2 SYDVKM. The CDR3 is made up of 13 amino acids. CDR3 DNA: TGTGCCAGCACAGGGGACCCGAACTACGAGCAGTACTTC. It encodes CASTGDPNYEQYF.

The V gene is TRBV2, the J gene TRBJ1-1; D unresolved. The V end lost 7 bases, the J end lost 6 bases, and 15 bases lay between the germline ends. In germline, CDR1 is SNHLY, CDR2 FYNNEI. The CDR3 extends over 13 amino acids. The chain's CDR3 is CASILGEMAEAFF. CDR3 nucleotides: TGTGCCAGCATCTTGGGTGAGATGGCTGAAGCTTTCTTT. Together with reference TRBV2 and TRBJ1-1, the CDR3 gives the full variable domain: EPEVTQTPSHQVTQMGQEVILRCVPISNHLYFYWYRQILGQKVEFLVSFYNNEISEKSEIFDDQFSVERPDGSNFTLKIRSTKLEDSAMYFCASILGEMAEAFFGQGTRLTVV.